This T cell receptor (beta chain) is from a study of blood T cell repertoires in COVID-19. This CDR3 spans 15 amino acids. The V segment lost 5 bases and the J segment 1 base; nucleotides outside the gene matches: 4. Germline V gene data show CDR1 as MNHEY and CDR2 as SVGAGI. Data came from immunoSEQ multiplex PCR; TCRdb stores just in-frame clones and leaves some out. The sample shows some 460,000 clones, around 90% of them seen only once. Assignments of participants to cohorts depended upon their own reported clinical history. The receptor's source is a woman aged 18-29 years who had recovered from COVID-19. The sequencing input was PBMCs or T cells enriched from blood (not recorded which). The J gene is TRBJ1-1, the V gene TRBV6-5; 10 bases align to TRBD1. The CDR3 sequence: CASSTRQGANTEAFF. The CDR3 region has the DNA TGTGCCAGCAGTACCCGACAGGGGGCGAACACTGAAGCTTTCTTT.